The present T cell receptor (beta chain) was sequenced within a study of cytomegalovirus exposure and HLA in healthy donors. Overall study results and limits: Some V segments, including TRBV6-2 and TRBV6-3, were excluded as indistinguishable.

For this clone: Antigen specificity is unknown.

Germline V CDR1 and CDR2: SEHNR, FQNEAQ (reference sequence). V was cut by 3 bases and J by 7 bases, with 16 bases left in between. The CDR3 contains 14 residues. Vbeta (60) and Jbeta (13) primers were used in the PCR. Libraries were prepared by immunoSEQ multiplex PCR; TCRdb keeps only in-frame clonotypes and omits some of them. The data contain approximately 260,000 clones, about four fifths of them seen just once; the ten biggest clones take up 2% to 2.5%. The clonotype originates from a middle-aged woman in good health and CMV-seropositive. The rearrangement uses TRBV7-9 and TRBJ2-7; D is unresolved. The sequenced material came from PBMCs. The CDR3 DNA reads as TGTGCCAGCAGCTTTGAAACCCAGGCTTCGGAGCAGTACTTC. Translation: CASSFETQASEQYF.